The 8 T cell receptor beta chains listed next were all sequenced from one sample in a study of shared clonotypes between healthy human individuals. Sequenced by immunoSEQ multiplex PCR; TCRdb stores in-frame clones only, minus some. The data hold 2 million to 2.5 million clones, with roughly 91% observed a single time. Naivety among CD8 cells was defined by CD45RO negativity and positive CCR7 selection, thereby excluding terminally differentiated effector memory CD45RA+ cells. The material sequenced was naive CD8+ T cells from PBMCs. The source is a man in his late teens or twenties in good health. Some clones in this sample may be carry-over from other donors' samples.

The chain combines TRBV7-9 with TRBJ2-7; 13 nucleotides line up with TRBD2. The CDR3 has 16 amino acids. J gave up 1 base and V 5 bases, and 5 bases lay outside the gene matches. CDR1 SEHNR and CDR2 FQNEAQ come from the germline V gene (reference sequence). The CDR3 here is CASSPGTSGKSYEQYF. The CDR3 DNA reads TGTGCCAGCAGCCCAGGGACTAGCGGGAAGTCCTACGAGCAGTACTTC.

A single count supports this clone. The sample contains more than one DNA sequence encoding this CDR3. The chain couples TRBV5-6 to TRBJ1-5, with D unclear. The germline CDR1 and CDR2 sequences are SGHDT and YYEEEE. V lost 2 bases to trimming and J lost 3 bases, with 9 bases between them. CDR3 length: 14 amino acids. In DNA, the CDR3 is TGTGCCAGCAGCTTAGGAGGTGACAATCAGCCCCAGCATTTT. It is translated as CASSLGGDNQPQHF.

As regards this clone: A much larger clone sits a single nucleotide away, making a read error possible. The V gene is TRBV11-3, the J gene TRBJ1-1; D remains unclear. V gave up 1 base and J gave up 0 bases, with 3 bases separating them. This CDR3 comprises 13 residues. Per germline, CDR1 SGHNT and CDR2 YENEEA. The CDR3 loop is CASSLGMNTEAFF. CDR3 DNA: TGTGCCAGCAGCTTAGGGATGAACACTGAAGCTTTCTTT.

The genes are TRBV5-1 and TRBJ2-2; 12 bases are a match to TRBD1. This CDR3 has 14 amino acids. The V segment lost 6 bases and the J segment 7 bases; nucleotides outside the gene matches: 4. The V gene's germline CDR1 is SGHRS and CDR2 YFSETQ. This CDR3 is CASTGTGGIGELFF. The CDR3, as DNA: TGCGCCAGCACCGGGACAGGGGGCATCGGGGAGCTGTTTTTT.

This clone has just one count. The rearrangement uses TRBV6-5 and TRBJ2-5, with D tentatively TRBD1 or TRBD2 (5 bases each). Germline lookup yields CDR1 MNHEY and CDR2 SVGAGI. This CDR3 is 14 amino acids long. Trimming left V 4 bases short and J 5 bases short, with 14 bases between. The CDR3 here is CASSSSWDEETQYF. CDR3 nucleotides: TGTGCCAGCAGTTCATCCTGGGACGAGGAGACCCAGTACTTC.

This clone was recorded once. Written as DNA, the CDR3 is TGTGCCAGTAGTATTCTTGACAATGAGCAGTTCTTC. Translated: CASSILDNEQFF. The gene calls are TRBV19 and TRBJ2-1; D is unresolved. The CDR3 has 12 residues. The V and J ends lost 3 bases and 5 bases respectively, with 5 bases between them. The germline gives CDR1 LNHDA, CDR2 SQIVND (reference sequence). Together with reference TRBV19 and TRBJ2-1, the CDR3 gives the full variable domain: DGGITQSPKYLFRKEGQNVTLSCEQNLNHDAMYWYRQDPGQGLRLIYYSQIVNDFQKGDIAEGYSVSREKKESFPLTVTSAQKNPTAFYLCASSILDNEQFFGPGTRLTVL.

The chain combines TRBV13 with TRBJ2-3; D tentatively fits TRBD1 or TRBD2 (5 bases each). V was shortened by 1 base and J by 3 bases, with 14 bases between the two germline ends. CDR1 is PRHDT and CDR2 is FYEKMQ in the germline V gene (reference sequence). The CDR3 has 16 residues. For the CDR3, the DNA is TGTGCCAGCAGCTTAGTTGGGGGAGTTTCGACAGATACGCAGTATTTT. It codes for CASSLVGGVSTDTQYF.

The chain links TRBV27 to TRBJ2-7, with D possibly matching TRBD2 (5 bases). Germline V CDR1 and CDR2: MNHEY, SMNVEV (reference sequence). V lost 0 bases to trimming and J lost 5 bases, with 11 bases between them. The CDR3 has 14 residues. CDR3 protein: CASSLSGVRNEQYF. The CDR3 nucleotides read TGTGCCAGCAGTTTATCCGGGGTTCGGAACGAGCAGTACTTC.